This record concerns one T cell receptor beta chain sequence. Its antigen is as yet unknown. Repertoires were generated with immunoSEQ multiplex PCR, while TCRdb's copy carries only in-frame clones and drops some. Of hundreds of thousands of clones listed, roughly 96% were seen once; the top ten hold about 0.12%. The source of the sample is a study of shared clonotypes between healthy human individuals. At the level of the study: The people who gave samples were a couple of women and a few men aged 18 to 49.

Naive CD8 cells were CD45RO-negative, positively selected for CCR7, excluding terminally differentiated effector memory CD45RA+ cells. CDR3 length: 17 amino acids. Germline V gene sequence: CDR1 SGHTA, CDR2 FQGNSA. V was pared by 5 bases and J by 4 bases, with 24 bases between. Whole-study findings and limits: The sharing of 4% to 5.5% of naive CD4 clonotypes was seen across a few donors. The genetic and exposure-history diversity represented was limited by few donors. Blood was the sole source, and tissue repertoires probably differ.

The clonotype originates from a woman aged 30 to 39 in good health. The sequenced sample was naive CD8+ T cells sorted from blood. V is TRBV7-2 and J is TRBJ2-7; D remains unclear. DNA of the CDR3: TGTGCCAGCAGCCCCCGCCCTGAACCGAAGGTAGCATACGAGCAGTACTTC. It specifies CASSPRPEPKVAYEQYF.